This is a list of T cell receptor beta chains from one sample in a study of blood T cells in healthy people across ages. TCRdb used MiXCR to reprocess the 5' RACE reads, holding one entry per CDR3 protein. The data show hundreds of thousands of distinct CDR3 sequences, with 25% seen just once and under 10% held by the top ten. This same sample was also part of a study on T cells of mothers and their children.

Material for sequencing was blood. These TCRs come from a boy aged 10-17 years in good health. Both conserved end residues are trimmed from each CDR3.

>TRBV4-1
ASSQDGTVTAKNIQY
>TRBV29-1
SVREVGQGYEQY
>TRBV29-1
SVEGREGGDTQY
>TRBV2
ASSVGGSLGEKLF
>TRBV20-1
SARSGTRRDEQF
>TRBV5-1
ASSLGSSSYNEQF
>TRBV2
ASTELGQGTETQY
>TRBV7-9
ASSQQGAGETQY
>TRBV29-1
SAWQGAVTETQY
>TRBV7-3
ASSWGTGACEQY
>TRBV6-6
ASTQGAEAF
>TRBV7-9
ASSSGRVLETQY
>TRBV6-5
ASRPQGAHGELF
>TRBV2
ARQGLSSGANVLT
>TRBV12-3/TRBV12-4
ASSFRPGLSTDTQY
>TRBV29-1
SVLTSGRGTGELF
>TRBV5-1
ASSTPGQISETQY
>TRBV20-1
SARESSGYNEQF
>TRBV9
ASSTPVGPTGDFPDTQY
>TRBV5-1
ASSLELVYEQY
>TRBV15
ATRDRANEKLF
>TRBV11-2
ASSLSPGLYEQY
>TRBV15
ATSRADTDTQY
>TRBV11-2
ASSLQQNQPQH
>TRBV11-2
ASSLVLGGLAQQY
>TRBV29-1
SVAPGLGVYEQY
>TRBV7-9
ASSLNQPSRPGANVLT
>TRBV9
ASSARDGYT
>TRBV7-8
ASSFDSGGELF
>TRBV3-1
ASTSPGLPQETQY
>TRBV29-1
SYRGYGEQY
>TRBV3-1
ASSSTLTSMAFNEQF
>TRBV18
ASSPSRVEETQY
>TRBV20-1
SAQRPGLAVYEQY
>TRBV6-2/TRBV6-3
ASTKEPTNYGYT
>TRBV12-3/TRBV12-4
ASSLSGGISLIYHEQY
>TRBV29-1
SVEDAWRGTDTQY
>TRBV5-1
ASSLAAGTSGRFGEQF
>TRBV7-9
ASSLEASGRTEAF
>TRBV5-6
ASSSHLSATDTQY
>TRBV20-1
SAGGEVYEQY
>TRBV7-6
ASSSRPGKSTDTQY
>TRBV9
ASSVGASSSYEQY
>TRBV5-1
ASSSPFQETQY
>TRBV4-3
ASSQDVAGPYEQY
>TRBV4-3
ASSQVRTGGGGYT
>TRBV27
ASSLSGEQF
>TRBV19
ASSKTGINEQF
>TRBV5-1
ASSMTGKETQY
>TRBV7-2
AGSRLAGDYEQY